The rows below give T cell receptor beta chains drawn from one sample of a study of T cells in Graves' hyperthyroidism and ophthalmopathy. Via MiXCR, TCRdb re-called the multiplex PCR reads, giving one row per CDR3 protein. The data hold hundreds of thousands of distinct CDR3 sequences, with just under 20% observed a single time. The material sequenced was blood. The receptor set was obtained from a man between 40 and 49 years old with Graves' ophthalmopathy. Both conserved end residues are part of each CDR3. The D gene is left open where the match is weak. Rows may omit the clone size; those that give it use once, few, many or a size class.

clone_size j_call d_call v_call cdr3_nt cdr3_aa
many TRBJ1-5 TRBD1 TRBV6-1 TGTGCCAGCACCGGGGGGGACAGCAGAAATCAGCCCCAGCATTTT CASTGGDSRNQPQHF
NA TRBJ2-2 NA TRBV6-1 TGTGCCAGCACCAACCCCGGGGAGCTGTTTTTT CASTNPGELFF
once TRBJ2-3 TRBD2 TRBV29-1 TGCAGCGTGGGGACTAGCGGGAGAGCAGATACGCAGTATTTT CSVGTSGRADTQYF
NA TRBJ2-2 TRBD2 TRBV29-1 TGCAGCGTTACTAGCGGGAGTAGGCACGGGGAGCTGTTTTTT CSVTSGSRHGELFF
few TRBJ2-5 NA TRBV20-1 TGCAGTGCTAGACCCTGGGGGACGACAGGCCAAGAGACCCAGTACTTC CSARPWGTTGQETQYF
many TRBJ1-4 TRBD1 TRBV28 TGTGCCAGCAGATCCCAGGGGGTAGAGGAAAAACTGTTTTTT CASRSQGVEEKLFF
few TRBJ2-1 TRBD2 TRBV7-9 TGTGCCAGCACTCAGGTTGCGGGGGGTTACAATGAGCAGTTCTTC CASTQVAGGYNEQFF
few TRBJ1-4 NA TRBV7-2 TGTGCCAGCAGCTTAGACGTGGGTCGGGCCTCGAATGAAAAACTGTTTTTT CASSLDVGRASNEKLFF
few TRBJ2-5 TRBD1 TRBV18 TGTGCCAGCTCACCCACAGGGGGCACAGAGACCCAGTACTTC CASSPTGGTETQYF
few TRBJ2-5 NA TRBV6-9 TGTGCCAGCAGTTACGCCTACTCGGAGACCCAGTACTTC CASSYAYSETQYF
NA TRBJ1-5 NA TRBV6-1 TGTGCCAGCAGTGACCACCGGACGGCAAATCAGCCCCAGCATTTT CASSDHRTANQPQHF
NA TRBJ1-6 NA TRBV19 TGTGCCAGTAGTATTTTCGCGGGGAATTCACCCCTCCACTTT CASSIFAGNSPLHF
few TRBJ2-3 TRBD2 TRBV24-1 TGTGCCACCAGTGATCAAGGACTAGCGGGAGGAGATACGCAGTATTTT CATSDQGLAGGDTQYF
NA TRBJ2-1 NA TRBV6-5 TGTGCCAGCAGTTCCCTAGCCCCCTTGGGGAATGAGCAGTTCTTC CASSSLAPLGNEQFF
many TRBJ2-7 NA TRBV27 TGTGCCAGCAGTTTACGGCCCTCCATCTCAACCTCCTACGAGCAGTACTTC CASSLRPSISTSYEQYF
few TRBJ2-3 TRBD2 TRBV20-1 TGCAGTGCTAAACGCCCCGGGACTATATCAGATACGCAGTATTTT CSAKRPGTISDTQYF
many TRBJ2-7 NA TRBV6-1 TGTGCCAGCAGTTATGGAGTGGGGCCTTCCTACGAGCAGTACTTC CASSYGVGPSYEQYF
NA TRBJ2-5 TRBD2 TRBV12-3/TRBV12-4 TGTGCCAGCAGCCAGGGGACTAGCGGGAGGCCGGGTCAAGAGACCCAGTACTTC CASSQGTSGRPGQETQYF
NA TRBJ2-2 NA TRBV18 TGTGCCAGCTCACCTTACGGCAGGGAGAACACCGGGGAGCTGTTTTTT CASSPYGRENTGELFF
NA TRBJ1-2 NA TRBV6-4 TGTGCCAGCAGTGTAGACTACTATGGCTACACCTTC CASSVDYYGYTF
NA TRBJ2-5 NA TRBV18 TGTGCCAGCTCACCGACGGGGCGGGAAGAGACCCAGTACTTC CASSPTGREETQYF
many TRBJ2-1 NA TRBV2 TGTGCCAGCATACCGGGACGCACGCGTTCCTACAATGAGCAGTTCTTC CASIPGRTRSYNEQFF
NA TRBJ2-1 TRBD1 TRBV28 TGTGCCAGCAGTCCGGACAGGGACAAGGACAATGAGCAGTTCTTC CASSPDRDKDNEQFF
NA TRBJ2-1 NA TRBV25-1 TGTGCCAGCAGTGAAAAGGGTCCTACCTACAATGAGCAGTTCTTC CASSEKGPTYNEQFF
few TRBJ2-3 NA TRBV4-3 TGCGCCAGCAGCCAAGATAAGAGCGGTGGCACAGATACGCAGTATTTT CASSQDKSGGTDTQYF
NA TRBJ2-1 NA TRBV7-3 TGTGCCAGCAGCTTCGGAGTGTTGCGTGAGCAGTTCTTC CASSFGVLREQFF
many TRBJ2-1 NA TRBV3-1 TGTGCCAGCAGCCCCAATTACAATGAGCAGTTCTTC CASSPNYNEQFF
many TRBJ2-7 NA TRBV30 TGTGCCTGGAGTCAACGGACTCTACGCTACGAGCAGTACTTC CAWSQRTLRYEQYF
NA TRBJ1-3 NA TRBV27 TGTGCCAGCAGTTCGGCAGGGGCCAACTCTGGAAACACCATATATTTT CASSSAGANSGNTIYF
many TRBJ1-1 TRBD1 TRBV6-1 TGTGCCAGCAGTCCTCGGACAGGGGGCGCCTCGGGCACTGAAGCTTTCTTT CASSPRTGGASGTEAFF
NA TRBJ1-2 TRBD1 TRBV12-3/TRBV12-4 TGTGCCAGCAGCCTAACCGGGACAGGGGCATATGGCTACACCTTC CASSLTGTGAYGYTF
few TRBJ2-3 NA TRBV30 TGTGCCTGGAGTGCTAAAGGGGTTGATACGCAGTATTTT CAWSAKGVDTQYF
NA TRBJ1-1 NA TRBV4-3 TGCGCCAGCAGCGAACCCGGACGGGATGAAGCTTTCTTT CASSEPGRDEAFF
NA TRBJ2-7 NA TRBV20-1 TGCAGTGATAGAGATCGAGTTGTCGGCGAGCAGTACTTC CSDRDRVVGEQYF
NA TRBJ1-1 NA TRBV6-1 TGTGCCAGCTCGAAGAACAGGGACGGCTCTGAAGCTTTCTTT CASSKNRDGSEAFF
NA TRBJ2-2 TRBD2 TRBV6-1 TGTGCCAGCAGTTGGACGCGGGAGGTCACCGGGGAGCTGTTTTTT CASSWTREVTGELFF
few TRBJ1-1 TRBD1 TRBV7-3 TGTGCCAGCAGCCGAAATACAGGGGGATGGACTGAAGCTTTCTTT CASSRNTGGWTEAFF